This entry describes one T cell receptor (beta chain). Its specificity is unknown. Mouse names are used for the genes. The read halts 1 residue ahead of the CDR3 end, with the missing end drawn from the germline J gene. Survey-depth TCRbeta CDR3 sequencing reported V/J genes and productive frequencies. TCRdb's table, derived via immunoSEQ multiplex PCR, lists solely in-frame clones and lacks some. The sample comprises roughly 50,000 clones, over 70% of which are singletons, and 0.45% to 0.7% rests with the top ten. The data were obtained in a study of tissue T cells after allogeneic stem cell transplantation. Trimming stripped 5 bases from V and 7 bases from J, with 11 bases between. CDR1 NSHNY and CDR2 SYGAGN come from the germline V gene. CDR3 size: 12 residues. Findings and caveats of the study: Sampling depth was limited, and the cohort was small and clinically varied. Only a limited share of tissue TCRs appeared in blood or spleen. Shared clones across patients were few; motif clustering revealed tissue-specific shared signatures.

The sequence derives from a pool of C57BL/6 mice in good health. The sequenced sample consisted of sorted cells pooled from one or two spleens. The chain has TRBV13-1 and TRBJ2-5; the D call may be TRBD1 or TRBD2 (6 bases each). The CDR3 region is CASSGGRNTQYF. CDR3 DNA (partial): TGTGCCAGCAGCGGGGGCCGGAACACCCAGTAC.